A selection of T cell receptor beta chains follows, all from one sample in a study of blood T cells in healthy people across ages. TCRdb reprocessed the 5' RACE reads via MiXCR and lists one record per CDR3 protein. The sample yields approximately 820,000 distinct CDR3 sequences, around two fifths seen once. Sequenced sample: blood. These receptors all stem from a man in his sixties in good health. Both conserved end residues are part of each CDR3. A D gene is named only where the DNA matches it firmly. Where a row states a size, it is once, few, many or the class of an expanded clone; other rows omit it.

J	size	D	V	DNA	CDR3
TRBJ2-5	NA	NA	TRBV7-2	TGTGCCAGCAGCCGCGTAGCTCAAGAGACCCAGTACTTC	CASSRVAQETQYF
TRBJ2-2	NA	TRBD2	TRBV7-8	TGTGCCAGCAGCTTAACATCCGGGGGGTTCGCGAACACCGGGGAGCTGTTTTTT	CASSLTSGGFANTGELFF
TRBJ2-7	NA	NA	TRBV15	TGTGCCACCGCCCGGGACCTCACCTACGAGCAGTACTTC	CATARDLTYEQYF
TRBJ2-3	NA	NA	TRBV20-1	TGCAGTGCCTCAAGCGATCTCAGCACAGATACGCAGTATTTT	CSASSDLSTDTQYF
TRBJ2-2	few	NA	TRBV5-5	TGTGCCAGCAGCTTATTGGGATTCGGGGAGCTGTTTTTT	CASSLLGFGELFF
TRBJ1-5	NA	NA	TRBV12-3/TRBV12-4	TGTGCCAGCACCACCGGCGGGAGTAGCAATCAGCCCCAGCATTTT	CASTTGGSSNQPQHF
TRBJ2-1	NA	NA	TRBV9	TGTGCCAGCAGCCCCAGCCCCGGACTACTGCCCAATGAGCAGTTCTTC	CASSPSPGLLPNEQFF
TRBJ2-5	NA	TRBD2	TRBV20-1	TGCAGTGCCCGGACTAGCGGGGTCTACCAAGAGACCCAGTACTTC	CSARTSGVYQETQYF
TRBJ2-3	NA	NA	TRBV10-3	TGTGCCATCAAGAGCACAGATACGCAGTATTTT	CAIKSTDTQYF
TRBJ2-1	NA	NA	TRBV6-2/TRBV6-3	TGTGCCAGCAGTTACTTCGTCCCTTCCTACAATGAGCAGTTCTTC	CASSYFVPSYNEQFF
TRBJ2-5	NA	NA	TRBV18	TGTGCCAGCTCACCACCGGCTAGTCAAGAGACCCAGTACTTC	CASSPPASQETQYF
TRBJ2-1	many	NA	TRBV6-2/TRBV6-3	TGTGCCAGCACCCCCGGTAGGAAAAATCACAATGAGCAGTTCTTC	CASTPGRKNHNEQFF
TRBJ1-5	NA	NA	TRBV4-1	TGCGCCAGCAGCCAAGATTCAGCCGCTACCTCTGGCAATCAGCCCCAGCATTTT	CASSQDSAATSGNQPQHF
TRBJ2-5	NA	NA	TRBV6-2/TRBV6-3	TGTGCCAGCAGTTACTTCCGGACAGCCGAAGAGACCCAGTACTTC	CASSYFRTAEETQYF
TRBJ2-7	many	TRBD1	TRBV29-1	TGCAGCGTCCGGACAGGGGGCAGCTCCTACGAGCAGTACTTC	CSVRTGGSSYEQYF
TRBJ2-1	few	NA	TRBV27	TGTGCCAGCAGTTTAAATACCAATGAGCAGTTCTTC	CASSLNTNEQFF
TRBJ2-7	few	NA	TRBV20-1	TGCAGTGCCAGACAGGTTCCCTCCTACGAGCAGTACTTC	CSARQVPSYEQYF
TRBJ1-4	few	NA	TRBV5-6	TGTGCCAGCAGCACCGGATTCGCAGGAGGTGAAAAACTGTTTTTT	CASSTGFAGGEKLFF
TRBJ2-5	NA	NA	TRBV27	TGTGCCAGCAGTCAATCGGGGGTCGTCCTAGAGACCCAGTACTTC	CASSQSGVVLETQYF
TRBJ2-7	few	NA	TRBV11-2	TGTGCCAGCAGCTTATCTCCTGGCAGCTCCTACGAGCAGTACTTC	CASSLSPGSSYEQYF
TRBJ2-3	few	TRBD2	TRBV12-3/TRBV12-4	TGTGCCAGCACACAGGCCGGGGGGACAGATACGCAGTATTTT	CASTQAGGTDTQYF
TRBJ2-5	NA	NA	TRBV18	TGTGCCGGCTCACCGGAAGGGGGGCGAGAGACCCAGTACTTC	CAGSPEGGRETQYF
TRBJ2-1	NA	TRBD1	TRBV4-2	TGTGCCAGCAGCCGAGAGGCAGGGGGCGACTCCTACAATGAGCAGTTCTTC	CASSREAGGDSYNEQFF
TRBJ1-6	few	NA	TRBV6-6	TGTGCCAGCAGTTACGGCAGAATAAGGAATTCACCCCTCCACTTT	CASSYGRIRNSPLHF
TRBJ2-5	few	TRBD2	TRBV7-2	TGTGCCAGCAGCTTAGCCCCTAGCGGGGGGGCGAAGACCCAGTACTTC	CASSLAPSGGAKTQYF
TRBJ2-3	NA	NA	TRBV20-1	TGCAGTGCTAAGGGCCAGGGGACGGGCACAGGTACGCAGTATTTT	CSAKGQGTGTGTQYF
TRBJ2-3	few	TRBD2	TRBV20-1	TGCAGTGCTAGCCCCCTAGGGACTAGCGGCACAGATACGCAGTATTTT	CSASPLGTSGTDTQYF
TRBJ2-1	NA	TRBD2	TRBV6-2/TRBV6-3	TGTGCCAGCGGGACTAGCGGGGGAAAGGATGAGCAGTTCTTC	CASGTSGGKDEQFF
TRBJ1-4	NA	TRBD1	TRBV20-1	TGCAATGCTAGAGGAGACAGGGAGCAAAAACTGTTTTTT	CNARGDREQKLFF
TRBJ2-3	NA	NA	TRBV11-2	TGTGCCAGCAGCTTAGACCTACTAAATACGCAGTATTTT	CASSLDLLNTQYF
TRBJ2-1	few	NA	TRBV7-9	TGTGCCAGCAGCCCGGGGGTTCTTAGCTCCTACAATGAGCAGTTCTTC	CASSPGVLSSYNEQFF
TRBJ1-2	NA	NA	TRBV5-1	TGCGCCAGCAGCCCCAATGACGACTATGGCTACACCTTC	CASSPNDDYGYTF
TRBJ2-1	few	TRBD2	TRBV7-2	TGTGCCAGCAGCTTAGTTGCGGGGGGTAGCGGGGGGGAGCAGTTCTTC	CASSLVAGGSGGEQFF
TRBJ2-7	NA	NA	TRBV30	TGTGCCTGGAGAGTCGGGGGCAGGGTCTACGAGCAGTACTTC	CAWRVGGRVYEQYF